What follows are 9 T cell receptor beta chains derived from one specimen sequenced in a study of blood T cells in healthy people across ages. A J-beta primer mix and a sample-barcoded 5' primer were used in a second PCR of roughly 7 to 12 cycles. TCRdb itself ran the 5' RACE reads through MiXCR, one entry per CDR3 protein. The sample gives 700,000 or so distinct CDR3 sequences, roughly 41% of which show up once; 30% is in the top ten. The specimen was blood. These TCRs come from an elderly man in good health.

The rearrangement joins TRBV29-1 to TRBJ2-1; D is ambiguous. The CDR3 is made up of 14 amino acids. The germline gives CDR1 SQVTM, CDR2 ANQGSEA. V lost 4 bases to trimming and J lost 1 base, with 11 bases between them. The CDR3 DNA reads TGCAGCGTTGTAGGTGTGTTTTCCTACAATGAGCAGTTCTTC. Its translation is CSVVGVFSYNEQFF.

This rearrangement joins TRBV6-1 to TRBJ2-6, with D perhaps TRBD1 (5 bases). V was clipped by 3 bases and J by 1 base, with 13 bases between them. Germline V gene sequence: CDR1 MNHNS, CDR2 SASEGT. This CDR3 comprises 17 residues. As DNA, the CDR3 is TGTGCCAGCAGTGATGACAGTCGTTTTTCTGGGGCCAACGTCCTGACTTTC. Amino acids: CASSDDSRFSGANVLTF.

This clonotype was detected only once. The V and J genes are TRBV20-1 and TRBJ2-2; D uncertain. CDR1 DFQATT and CDR2 SNEGSKA come from the germline V gene (reference sequence). Trimming cost V 5 bases and J 4 bases, with 11 bases left between them. This CDR3 comprises 13 residues. DNA for the CDR3: TGCAGTGCTCGCGAATTTACCACCGGGGAGCTGTTTTTT. As protein: CSAREFTTGELFF.

The chain combines TRBV4-3 with TRBJ2-7, with 11 positions matching TRBD2. V gave up 1 base and J gave up 7 bases; unmatched junction bases: 6. Germline V lookup: CDR1 LGHNA, CDR2 YSLEER. This CDR3 contains 15 residues. The CDR3 nucleotides read TGCGCCAGCAGCCAAGGACTAGCGGGAAGAAGAGAGCAGTACTTC. The encoded protein is CASSQGLAGRREQYF.

With respect to this clonotype: Mismatch with germline at one junction end may stem from a read error. The chain uses TRBV7-2 and TRBJ2-5; D not certain. The germline V gene has CDR1 SGHTA and CDR2 FQGNSA. CDR3 length equals 13 residues. The CDR3, as DNA: TGTGGCAGCAGCACGGGCCTGGGGGAGACCCAGTACTTC. Amino acid sequence: CGSSTGLGETQYF.

The J gene is TRBJ2-7, the V gene TRBV3-1; unclear D gene. The length of the CDR3 is 16 residues. The germline V gene has CDR1 LGHDT and CDR2 YNNKEL (reference sequence). V dropped 0 bases and J dropped 0 bases, with 12 bases sitting between them. This chain's CDR3 is CASSQERSESSYEQYF. CDR3 nucleotide sequence: TGTGCCAGCAGCCAAGAAAGGAGCGAGAGCTCCTACGAGCAGTACTTC.

This chain links TRBV5-1 with TRBJ2-3; a possible D gene is TRBD1 (5 bases). This CDR3 has 16 amino acids. Per the germline V gene, CDR1 is SGHRS and CDR2 is YFSETQ. V shed 0 bases and J shed 0 bases, with 11 bases lying between them. CDR3 protein: CASSLGQTPSTDTQYF. CDR3 nucleotides: TGCGCCAGCAGCTTGGGACAGACCCCTAGCACAGATACGCAGTATTTT.

This clonotype was seen only a few times. This rearrangement joins TRBV28 to TRBJ1-2; 7 nucleotides agree with TRBD1. V dropped 8 bases and J dropped 2; count of bases not matched to a gene: 8. Germline V gene lookup returns CDR1 MDHEN and CDR2 SYDVKM. This CDR3 has 14 amino acids. The CDR3 coding sequence is TGTGCCAGCGGCGGGGCAGGGGGAAACTATGGCTACACCTTC. Translating it yields CASGGAGGNYGYTF.

This clonotype has just a few counts. CDR3 in DNA: TGTGCCATCGGTCTAGCGGACAATGAGCAGTTCTTC. Its protein product is CAIGLADNEQFF. This chain links TRBV10-3 with TRBJ2-1, with 7 bases matching TRBD2. Germline CDR1 is ENHRY and CDR2 is SYGVKD. The CDR3 length is 12 residues. V shed 8 bases and J 5 bases; nucleotides not matched to a gene: 3.